The rows below give T cell receptor beta chains drawn from one sample of a study of cytomegalovirus exposure and HLA in healthy donors. The method was immunoSEQ multiplex PCR; TCRdb's version includes in-frame clones alone and lacks a portion of them. The sample carries about 170,000 clones, approximately 87% recorded once. The sequencing input was PBMCs. The source of these receptors is a woman in her twenties or thirties in good health and CMV-seronegative. The CDR3 runs from the conserved cysteine through the conserved F or W. Each record gives: V gene, J gene, CDR3 protein.

>TRBV7-8|TRBJ1-1
CASQGGVNTEAFF
>TRBV9|TRBJ2-3
CASSSTGTRTDTQYF
>TRBV28|TRBJ1-2
CASSTRTRQRGYTF
>TRBV29-1|TRBJ2-7
CSVGGTGADEQYF
>TRBV27|TRBJ1-2
CASRHDDRGRGGYTF
>TRBV7-9|TRBJ1-4
CASGRAGTGNEKLFF
>TRBV18|TRBJ1-5
CASSPLQGEPQHF
>TRBV5-1|TRBJ2-3
CASSFTSGRLDTQYF
>TRBV11-2|TRBJ2-5
CASSLALERGTQYF
>TRBV19|TRBJ1-5
CASSIRDSNQPQHF
>TRBV20-1|TRBJ2-3
CRGFRDTQYF
>TRBV13|TRBJ2-5
CASGGVGPGGKTQYF
>TRBV15|TRBJ1-5
CATSTGTTSNQPQHF
>TRBV5-1|TRBJ2-7
CASSPEGTSYEQYF
>TRBV2|TRBJ2-7
CASSDRTGGYEQYF
>TRBV27|TRBJ1-1
CASAGRSDLFPAFF
>TRBV27|TRBJ1-5
CASSSRVDSNQPQHF
>TRBV7-2|TRBJ2-7
CASSPVIPLEQYF
>TRBV5-8|TRBJ1-3
CASSLWGIGNTIYF
>TRBV5-6|TRBJ2-7
CASSLRDRHYEQYF
>TRBV9|TRBJ1-5
CASSGTADQPQHF
>TRBV5-6|TRBJ2-7
CASSLVWTAVAPYEQYF
>TRBV7-9|TRBJ1-2
CASNGGYGYTF
>TRBV4-1|TRBJ2-1
CASSQKGLADNEQFF
>TRBV10-3|TRBJ2-7
CAISGSGGAGAYEQYF
>TRBV9|TRBJ2-2
CASRADPNTGELFF
>TRBV6-5|TRBJ1-5
CASSYREYQPQHF
>TRBV9|TRBJ2-7
CASSVATTETYEQYF
>TRBV18|TRBJ2-6
CASSSLVGDLSGANVLTF
>TRBV5-1|TRBJ1-1
CASSLAFGLNTEAFF
>TRBV10-3|TRBJ1-4
CATLSGTSNEKLFF
>TRBV7-2|TRBJ1-2
CASSPYRDGDGYTF
>TRBV2|TRBJ2-4
CASSGLAKNIQYF
>TRBV18|TRBJ2-7
CASSPGAIPAYEQYF
>TRBV6-4|TRBJ2-3
CASSASGSTDTQYF
>TRBV7-8|TRBJ2-4
CASSPTGTGILLAKNIQYF
>TRBV7-9|TRBJ2-3
CASLDREASTDTQYF
>TRBV5-6|TRBJ1-1
CASSLFMNTEAFF
>TRBV11-2|TRBJ2-3
CASSPTGGVRTDTQYF
>TRBV9|TRBJ2-2
CASSAERAYTGELFF
>TRBV7-2|TRBJ2-7
CASSPDRGYEQYF
>TRBV5-4|TRBJ2-3
CASSLVGLAIADTQYF
>TRBV7-3|TRBJ2-2
CASSYGWQGGSGELFF
>TRBV7-6|TRBJ2-1
CASSTRWTSGETRGQFF